The clone carrying this T cell receptor (beta chain) has just one count. CD8+ and CD4+ T cells from blood underwent TCR beta sequencing. The multiple sclerosis control group consisted of treatment-naive patients whose relapsing-remitting disease, which was either stable or active, fulfilled revised McDonald criteria. Negative isolation was used for CD8+ and CD4+ T cells and FACS enrichment for TEMRA cells. This specimen comes from a study of CD8 T cells in Susac syndrome. 0.5 to 1 ug RNA was reverse transcribed with random hexamers. TCRdb called the immunoSEQ multiplex PCR reads again in MiXCR, with one record for every CDR3 protein. The sample lists about 210,000 distinct CDR3 sequences, 85% to 95% occurring once. Trimming left V 3 bases short and J 1 base short, with 9 bases between. The CDR3 totals 13 residues. CDR1 is DFQATT, CDR2 SNEGSKA, per germline (reference sequence).

Input material: CD4+ T cells from PBMCs. This TCR was sampled from a human donor with multiple sclerosis. The chain recombines TRBV20-1 with TRBJ1-1, with D unclear. The CDR3 DNA follows: TGCAGTGCTAGTTATTCGGCGAACACTGAAGCTTTCTTT. Protein sequence: CSASYSANTEAFF.